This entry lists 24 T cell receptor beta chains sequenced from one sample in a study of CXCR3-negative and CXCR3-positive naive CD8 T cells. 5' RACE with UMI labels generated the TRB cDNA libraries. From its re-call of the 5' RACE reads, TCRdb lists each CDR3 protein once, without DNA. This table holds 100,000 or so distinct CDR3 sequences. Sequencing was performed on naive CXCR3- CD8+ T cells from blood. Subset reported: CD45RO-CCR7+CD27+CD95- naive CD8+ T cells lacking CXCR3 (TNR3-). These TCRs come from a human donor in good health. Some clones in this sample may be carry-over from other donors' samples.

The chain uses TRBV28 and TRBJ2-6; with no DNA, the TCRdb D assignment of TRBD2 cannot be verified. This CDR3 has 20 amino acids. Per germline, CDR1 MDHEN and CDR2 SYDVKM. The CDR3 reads CASSLVLAGASHSGANVLTF.

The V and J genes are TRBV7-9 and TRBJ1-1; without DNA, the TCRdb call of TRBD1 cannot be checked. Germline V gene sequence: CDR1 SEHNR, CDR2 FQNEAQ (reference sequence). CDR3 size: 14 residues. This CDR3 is CASSPLGHRDEAFF.

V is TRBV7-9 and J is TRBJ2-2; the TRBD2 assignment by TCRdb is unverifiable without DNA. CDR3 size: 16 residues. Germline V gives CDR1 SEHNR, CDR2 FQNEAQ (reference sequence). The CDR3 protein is CASSWLAGGHTGELFF.

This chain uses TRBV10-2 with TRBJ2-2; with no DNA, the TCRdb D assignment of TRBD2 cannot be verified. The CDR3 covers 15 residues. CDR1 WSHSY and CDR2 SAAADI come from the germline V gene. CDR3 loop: CASSTSETNTGELFF.

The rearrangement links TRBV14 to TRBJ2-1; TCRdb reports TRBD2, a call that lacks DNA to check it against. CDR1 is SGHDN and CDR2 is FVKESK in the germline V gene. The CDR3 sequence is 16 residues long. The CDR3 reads CASSQVGSGRYNEQFF.

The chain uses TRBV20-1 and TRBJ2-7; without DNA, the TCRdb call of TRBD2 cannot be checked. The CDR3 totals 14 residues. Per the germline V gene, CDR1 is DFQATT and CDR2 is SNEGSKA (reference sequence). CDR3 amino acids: CSADSQGSPYEQYF.

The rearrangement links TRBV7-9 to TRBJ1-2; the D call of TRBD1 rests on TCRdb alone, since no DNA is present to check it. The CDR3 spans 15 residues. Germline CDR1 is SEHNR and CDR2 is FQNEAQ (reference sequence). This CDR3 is CASSSGGQGNYGYTF. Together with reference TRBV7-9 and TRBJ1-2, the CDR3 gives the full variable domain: DTGVSQNPRHKITKRGQNVTFRCDPISEHNRLYWYRQTLGQGPEFLTYFQNEAQLEKSRLLSDRFSAERPKGSFSTLEIQRTEQGDSAMYLCASSSGGQGNYGYTFGSGTRLTVV.

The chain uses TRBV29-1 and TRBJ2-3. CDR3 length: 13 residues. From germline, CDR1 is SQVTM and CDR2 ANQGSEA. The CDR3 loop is CSGKVSYTDTQYF.

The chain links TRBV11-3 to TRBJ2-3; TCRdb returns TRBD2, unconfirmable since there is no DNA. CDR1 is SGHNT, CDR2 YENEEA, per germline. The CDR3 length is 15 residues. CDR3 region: CASSYSGGVFDTQYF.

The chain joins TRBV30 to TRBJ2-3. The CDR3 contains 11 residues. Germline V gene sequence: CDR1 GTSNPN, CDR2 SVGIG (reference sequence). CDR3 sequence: CAWRRTDTQYF.

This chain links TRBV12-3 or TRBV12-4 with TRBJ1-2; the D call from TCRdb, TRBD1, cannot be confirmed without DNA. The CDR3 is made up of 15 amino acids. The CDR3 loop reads CASSTLGGWNYGYTF.

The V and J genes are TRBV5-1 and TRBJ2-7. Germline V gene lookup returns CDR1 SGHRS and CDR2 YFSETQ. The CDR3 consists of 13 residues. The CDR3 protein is CASSWGDLYEQYF.

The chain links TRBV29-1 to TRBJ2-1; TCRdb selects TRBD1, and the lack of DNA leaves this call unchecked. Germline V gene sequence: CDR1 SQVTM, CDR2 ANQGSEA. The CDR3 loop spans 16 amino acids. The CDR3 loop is CSVDLGLAISYNEQFF.

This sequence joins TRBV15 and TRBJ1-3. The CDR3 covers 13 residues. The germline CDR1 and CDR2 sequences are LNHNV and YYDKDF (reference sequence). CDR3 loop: CATQGRAGNTIYF. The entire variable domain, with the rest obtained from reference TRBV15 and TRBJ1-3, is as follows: DAMVIQNPRYQVTQFGKPVTLSCSQTLNHNVMYWYQQKSSQAPKLLFHYYDKDFNNEADTPDNFQSRRPNTSFCFLDIRSPGLGDTAMYLCATQGRAGNTIYFGEGSWLTVV.

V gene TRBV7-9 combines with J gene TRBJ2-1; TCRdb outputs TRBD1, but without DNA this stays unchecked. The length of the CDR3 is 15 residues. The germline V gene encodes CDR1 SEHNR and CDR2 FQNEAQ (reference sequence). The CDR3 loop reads CASSLVVGGYNEQFF.

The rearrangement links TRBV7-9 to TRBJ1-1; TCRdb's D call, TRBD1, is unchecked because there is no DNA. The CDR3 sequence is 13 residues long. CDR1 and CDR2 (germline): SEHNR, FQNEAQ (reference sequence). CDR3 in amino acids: CASTSPGTREAFF.

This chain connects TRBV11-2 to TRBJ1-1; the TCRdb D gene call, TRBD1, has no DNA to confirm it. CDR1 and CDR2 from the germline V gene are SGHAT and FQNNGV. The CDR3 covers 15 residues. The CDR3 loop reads CASSSWDNGITEAFF.

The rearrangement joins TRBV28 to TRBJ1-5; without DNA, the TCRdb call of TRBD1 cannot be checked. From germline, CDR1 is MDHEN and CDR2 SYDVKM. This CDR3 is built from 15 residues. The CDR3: CASSYGQGASQPQHF. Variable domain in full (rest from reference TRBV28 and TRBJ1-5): DVKVTQSSRYLVKRTGEKVFLECVQDMDHENMFWYRQDPGLGLRLIYFSYDVKMKEKGDIPEGYSVSREKKERFSLILESASTNQTSMYLCASSYGQGASQPQHFGDGTRLSIL.

The CDR3 spells CASSSGTADDEKLFF. The rearrangement uses TRBV12-3 or TRBV12-4 and TRBJ1-4. The CDR3 runs to 15 residues.

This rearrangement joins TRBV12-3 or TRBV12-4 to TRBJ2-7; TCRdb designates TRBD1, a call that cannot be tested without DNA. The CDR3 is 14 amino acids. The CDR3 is CATATGTDFYEQYF.

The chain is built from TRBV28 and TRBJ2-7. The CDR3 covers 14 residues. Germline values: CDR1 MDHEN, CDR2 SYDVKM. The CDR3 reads CASSLRRNSYEQYF. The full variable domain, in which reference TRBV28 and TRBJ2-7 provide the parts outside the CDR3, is DVKVTQSSRYLVKRTGEKVFLECVQDMDHENMFWYRQDPGLGLRLIYFSYDVKMKEKGDIPEGYSVSREKKERFSLILESASTNQTSMYLCASSLRRNSYEQYFGPGTRLTVT.

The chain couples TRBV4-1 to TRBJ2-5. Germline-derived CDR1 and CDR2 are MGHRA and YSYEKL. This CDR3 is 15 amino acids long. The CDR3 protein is CASSHNEGMGETQYF.

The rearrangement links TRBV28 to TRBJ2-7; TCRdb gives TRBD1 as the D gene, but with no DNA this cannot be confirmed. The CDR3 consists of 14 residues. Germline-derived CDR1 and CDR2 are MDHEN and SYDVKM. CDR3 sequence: CASSPQGQGYEQYF.

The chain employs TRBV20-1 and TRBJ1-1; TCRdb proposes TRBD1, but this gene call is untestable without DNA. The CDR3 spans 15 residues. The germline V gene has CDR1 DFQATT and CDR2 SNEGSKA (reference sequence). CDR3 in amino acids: CSATVYGDRGTEAFF.